The 32 T cell receptor beta chains below were found in one sample sequenced in a study of PD-L1 blockade in urothelial cancer. Time point meaning: peripheral blood 6 weeks after treatment start. Clones were read by immunoSEQ multiplex PCR, and TCRdb kept only the in-frame ones, dropping some. The sample holds about 48,000 clones, roughly 86% seen once. Material: PBMCs, obtained around atezolizumab (anti-PD-L1) treatment. These receptors all stem from a man between 60 and 75 years old with urothelial cancer.

This clone was observed a handful of times. The rearrangement links TRBV7-8 to TRBJ1-5; D may be TRBD1 (6 bases). This CDR3 contains 17 residues. The germline V and J ends were trimmed by 3 bases and 0 bases, with 15 bases remaining between them. Germline V gene data show CDR1 as SGHVS and CDR2 as FQNEAQ. The CDR3 region is CASSFSPRQASNQPQHF. The CDR3 DNA follows: TGTGCCAGCAGCTTTTCCCCTCGACAGGCTAGCAATCAGCCCCAGCATTTT.

This clone has just a few counts. This sequence joins TRBV29-1 and TRBJ1-1; D is possibly TRBD1 (6 bases). V lost 7 bases to trimming and J lost 7 bases, with 16 bases between them. From germline, CDR1 is SQVTM and CDR2 ANQGSEA. CDR3 size: 12 residues. The CDR3 DNA follows: TGCAGCGCTCCCTTTGGACAGTTTGAAGCTTTCTTT. Encoded protein: CSAPFGQFEAFF.

The chain couples TRBV27 to TRBJ2-7; TRBD2 aligns across 12 bases. Trimming took 2 bases from V and 1 from J; bases not matched to a gene: 0. The CDR3 is made up of 15 amino acids. CDR1 is MNHEY and CDR2 is SMNVEV in the germline V gene (reference sequence). CDR3 bases: TGTGCCAGCAGTTTACTAGCGGGGGGGTCCTACGAGCAGTACTTC. Its translation: CASSLLAGGSYEQYF.

The chain uses TRBV4-1 and TRBJ2-7, with 11 bases aligning to TRBD1. The V gene end was trimmed by 6 bases and the J gene end by 4 bases; junction bases not matched to a gene: 5. The CDR3 loop spans 14 amino acids. Looked up from germline, CDR1 is MGHRA and CDR2 is YSYEKL. The CDR3 region has the DNA TGCGCCAGCAGTCTGGACAGGGGGCCTTACGAGCAGTACTTC. Protein product: CASSLDRGPYEQYF.

This chain connects TRBV18 to TRBJ2-7, with D possibly matching TRBD1 (6 bases). This CDR3 has 15 amino acids. Germline CDR1 is KGHSH and CDR2 is LQKENI. V was cut by 4 bases and J by 0 bases, with 13 bases left in between. CDR3 region: CASSRATDSSYEQYF. In nucleotides, the CDR3 is TGTGCCAGCTCACGTGCTACGGACAGCTCCTACGAGCAGTACTTC.

This clone was recorded once. The chain combines TRBV14 with TRBJ1-5; D remains ambiguous. Germline V gene sequence: CDR1 SGHDN, CDR2 FVKESK. This CDR3 comprises 13 residues. Trimming took 3 bases from V and 1 from J, leaving 4 bases between them. CDR3 DNA: TGTGCCAGCAGCCAGGGCAGCAATCAGCCCCAGCATTTT. This encodes CASSQGSNQPQHF.

The rearrangement links TRBV2 to TRBJ1-2; D remains unclear. This CDR3 is built from 14 residues. Germline V CDR1 and CDR2: SNHLY, FYNNEI. V was cut by 7 bases and J by 0 bases, with 12 bases left in between. The CDR3 here is CASTQRAANYGYTF. CDR3 nucleotide sequence: TGTGCCAGCACTCAGAGGGCGGCTAACTATGGCTACACCTTC.

On this clone: Other DNA sequences within the sample encode an identical CDR3. This chain joins TRBV10-3 and TRBJ1-5; D is perhaps TRBD1 (5 bases). The V end lost 2 bases, the J end lost 6 bases, and 14 bases lay between the germline ends. This CDR3 is built from 15 residues. Per the germline V gene, CDR1 is ENHRY and CDR2 is SYGVKD. The CDR3 protein is CAISESKQGGQPQHF. The CDR3 DNA reads TGTGCCATCAGTGAGAGTAAGCAGGGAGGTCAGCCCCAGCATTTT.

This chain uses TRBV11-1 with TRBJ2-1; 10 bases match TRBD1. The CDR3 is 16 residues long. With 6 bases clipped from V and 2 bases from J, the junction kept 7 bases outside the gene matches. Germline assignment: CDR1 SGHAT and CDR2 FQDESV (reference sequence). CDR3: CASRRAGTGAYNEQFF. The CDR3 bases are TGTGCCAGCAGAAGGGCCGGGACAGGGGCCTACAATGAGCAGTTCTTC.

This chain connects TRBV10-1 to TRBJ1-2; 7 nucleotides align to TRBD1. The CDR3 spans 15 residues. Germline V CDR1 and CDR2: WNHNN, SYGVQD (reference sequence). V dropped 4 bases and J dropped 4; count of bases not matched to a gene: 9. The CDR3 DNA sequence: TGCGCCAGCAGTGTGACAGGGACAGCAACCTATGGCTACACCTTC. Its translation is CASSVTGTATYGYTF.

The chain employs TRBV18 and TRBJ1-2; 8 positions match TRBD1. The germline gives CDR1 KGHSH, CDR2 LQKENI. The CDR3 is 17 amino acids. Trimming took 1 base from V and 4 from J; bases not matched to a gene: 11. CDR3 region: CASSPLLSDRDSYGYTF. The CDR3 nucleotides read TGTGCCAGCTCACCACTGTTATCGGACAGGGACAGCTATGGCTACACCTTC.

V gene TRBV6-5 combines with J gene TRBJ2-7; 7 nucleotides align to TRBD1. Per germline, CDR1 MNHEY and CDR2 SVGAGI. Germline trimming cut 5 bases from V and 2 bases from J; bases unmatched to any gene: 6. This CDR3 is 14 amino acids long. CDR3 residues: CASSTDREPYEQYF. The CDR3 DNA reads as TGTGCCAGCAGTACCGACAGGGAGCCCTACGAGCAGTACTTC.

The rearrangement uses TRBV6-6 and TRBJ1-5; 7 bases are a match to TRBD1. The ends lost 2 bases at V and 4 bases at J; junction bases unmatched: 2. In germline, CDR1 is MNHNY, CDR2 SVGAGI (reference sequence). The CDR3 is made up of 14 amino acids. CDR3 DNA sequence: TGTGCCAGCAGTTACGGGACAGAAAATCAGCCCCAGCATTTT. This codes for CASSYGTENQPQHF.

V usage is TRBV7-9 and J usage is TRBJ1-1, with no clear D. Germline loops: CDR1 SEHNR, CDR2 FQNEAQ (reference sequence). The CDR3 contains 15 residues. Between the trimmed V and J ends, which lost 2 bases and 11 bases, there was a span of 21 bases. The CDR3, as DNA: TGTGCCAGCAGCTTAATACGCGGATCAGTTGGTGAGGCTTTCTTT. This gives the protein CASSLIRGSVGEAFF.

This clone was seen a single time. The sample holds other DNA sequences that translate to the same CDR3. This chain uses TRBV5-4 with TRBJ2-1, with 10 nucleotides matching TRBD2. CDR1 and CDR2 from the germline V gene are SGHNT and YYREEE (reference sequence). The CDR3 runs 14 residues. With V trimmed by 4 bases and J by 5 bases, 3 bases remained unmatched. The CDR3 loop reads CASSPTSGDNEQFF. In DNA form, the CDR3 reads TGTGCCAGCAGCCCTACTAGCGGGGACAATGAGCAGTTCTTC.

This chain links TRBV5-4 with TRBJ2-7; no reliable D call. V lost 2 bases and J 4 bases, leaving 10 bases between the germline ends. The CDR3 consists of 13 residues. CDR1 and CDR2 (germline): SGHNT, YYREEE (reference sequence). CDR3 sequence: CASSLGELYEQYF. Here the CDR3 DNA reads TGTGCCAGCAGCTTAGGAGAGTTATACGAGCAGTACTTC.

This rearrangement joins TRBV7-9 to TRBJ2-1, with D tentatively TRBD2 (5 bases). Trimming removed 5 bases at V and 5 bases at J, with 16 bases between. Germline CDR1 and CDR2: SEHNR and FQNEAQ (reference sequence). This CDR3 is 15 amino acids long. The CDR3 DNA reads as TGTGCCAGCAGCGAGGGCCTAATTCCGGACAATGAGCAGTTCTTC. It encodes CASSEGLIPDNEQFF.

Only one count was recorded for this clone. The chain links TRBV11-2 to TRBJ1-3, with 7 positions matching TRBD1. This CDR3 is built from 15 residues. Looked up from germline, CDR1 is SGHAT and CDR2 is FQNNGV. V trimming: 4 bases; J trimming: 3 bases; junction bases outside the gene matches: 6. CDR3 nucleotide sequence: TGTGCCAGCAGCTCGACAGGGCATAGTGGAAACACCATATATTTT. Protein sequence: CASSSTGHSGNTIYF.

The gene calls are TRBV9 and TRBJ2-7; tentative D call: TRBD1 (6 bases). CDR1 SGDLS and CDR2 YYNGEE come from the germline V gene. The CDR3 is 14 amino acids. V was shortened by 4 bases and J by 5 bases, with 16 bases between the two germline ends. The CDR3 DNA reads TGTGCCAGCAGCATTTCGACAGGCCGCGACGAGCAGTACTTC. Translating gives CASSISTGRDEQYF.

The rearrangement links TRBV4-1 to TRBJ2-6; unclear D gene. Deletions cut 4 bases from V and 6 bases from J, with 10 bases between. This CDR3 comprises 14 residues. Germline V lookup: CDR1 MGHRA, CDR2 YSYEKL. The CDR3 DNA reads as TGCGCCAGCAGCCTATATCGCGAGGCCAACGTCCTGACTTTC. Translation gives CASSLYREANVLTF.

The chain joins TRBV7-8 to TRBJ1-1, with D unresolved. The CDR3 spans 13 residues. Trimming left V 5 bases short and J 1 base short, with 8 bases between. In germline, CDR1 is SGHVS, CDR2 FQNEAQ. CDR3 in DNA: TGTGCCAGCAGCCCGGAGAGGAACACTGAAGCTTTCTTT. This gives the protein CASSPERNTEAFF. Together with reference TRBV7-8 and TRBJ1-1, the CDR3 gives the full variable domain: GAGVSQSPRYKVAKRGQDVALRCDPISGHVSLFWYQQALGQGPEFLTYFQNEAQLDKSGLPSDRFFAERPEGSVSTLKIQRTQQEDSAVYLCASSPERNTEAFFGQGTRLTVV.

A word on this clone: The junction departs from the called germline gene at one end, perhaps through a read error. The rearrangement links TRBV6-5 to TRBJ2-7, with a possible D match to TRBD1 (6 bases). Germline V CDR1 and CDR2: MNHEY, SVGAGI. The CDR3 sequence is 14 residues long. The CDR3 nucleotides read TGTGCCAGCAGTTACGGCAGGGGATCCTTCGAGCAGTACTTC. Translation: CASSYGRGSFEQYF.

The chain uses TRBV27 and TRBJ1-1; the D gene is possibly TRBD1 (5 bases). Germline assignment: CDR1 MNHEY and CDR2 SMNVEV (reference sequence). V dropped 3 bases and J dropped 5 bases, with 10 bases sitting between them. This CDR3 has 13 amino acids. The CDR3 here is CASSLVGGTEAFF. CDR3 DNA sequence: TGTGCCAGCAGTTTGGTCGGGGGGACTGAAGCTTTCTTT.

The chain joins TRBV7-8 to TRBJ1-2; 7 nucleotides line up with TRBD1. Germline V gives CDR1 SGHVS, CDR2 FQNEAQ. With V trimmed by 2 bases and J by 0 bases, 6 bases remained unmatched. CDR3 length equals 16 residues. Here the CDR3 reads CASSLSGTAANYGYTF. DNA for the CDR3: TGTGCCAGCAGCTTATCAGGGACAGCAGCTAACTATGGCTACACCTTC.

CDR3 coding DNA: TGTGCCAGCAGTCCGCGGGACAGGGCGACTGAAGCTTTCTTT. It translates to CASSPRDRATEAFF. The genes are TRBV27 and TRBJ1-1, with 9 bases that match TRBD1. The ends lost 5 bases at V and 5 bases at J; junction bases unmatched: 6. The CDR3 totals 14 residues. CDR1 MNHEY and CDR2 SMNVEV come from the germline V gene (reference sequence).

DNA for the CDR3: TGCAGCGCTAGAACGGGCAATCAGCCCCAGCATTTT. This translates into CSARTGNQPQHF. The chain combines TRBV29-1 with TRBJ1-5; D is unresolved. Trimming cost V 7 bases and J 2 bases, with 9 bases left between them. The CDR3 extends over 12 amino acids. CDR1 is SQVTM, CDR2 ANQGSEA, per germline.

This sequence joins TRBV19 and TRBJ1-2; 10 bases match TRBD1. This CDR3 has 13 amino acids. V lost 10 bases, J lost 8 bases, and 10 bases stayed unmatched. Germline CDR1 and CDR2: LNHDA and SQIVND (reference sequence). CDR3 DNA sequence: TGTGCCACCTCAAGGGAGACAGGGGGCGGCTACACCTTC. Amino acids: CATSRETGGGYTF.

The count of this clone is one. A read error may produce the germline difference seen at one junction end. J is TRBJ1-5 and V is TRBV7-7, with 7 bases matching TRBD1. CDR1 is SSHAT and CDR2 is FNYEAQ in the germline V gene (reference sequence). This CDR3 has 16 residues. This CDR3 is CASSLGGTEDNQPQHF. The CDR3 nucleotides are TGTGCTAGCAGCTTAGGTGGGACAGAAGATAATCAGCCCCAGCATTTT.

The chain employs TRBV5-1 and TRBJ2-1; 9 nucleotides align to TRBD2. J was trimmed by 4 bases and V by 0 bases; bases with no gene match: 14. Germline V gene lookup returns CDR1 SGHRS and CDR2 YFSETQ. CDR3 length: 19 amino acids. The DNA of the CDR3 is TGCGCCAGCAGCTTGGCTGGCCCCGAGAGAGCGGGGGGATACAATGAGCAGTTCTTC. This codes for CASSLAGPERAGGYNEQFF.

This clone was detected once. J is TRBJ2-2 and V is TRBV7-3, with 8 positions matching TRBD1. The V segment lost 1 base and the J segment 4 bases; nucleotides outside the gene matches: 8. Germline CDR1 is SGHTA and CDR2 is FQGTGA. CDR3 size: 17 residues. The CDR3, as DNA: TGTGCCAGCAGCTTAAACGGACAGGGTGCGGGCACCGGGGAGCTGTTTTTT. It is translated as CASSLNGQGAGTGELFF.

The chain uses TRBV7-9 and TRBJ1-2; D remains unclear. The CDR3 totals 14 residues. CDR1 and CDR2 from the germline V gene are SEHNR and FQNEAQ (reference sequence). The ends were cut back, 6 bases at V and 1 base at J, with 12 bases in the middle. Here the CDR3 reads CASSVARDNYGYTF. CDR3 nucleotides: TGTGCCAGCAGTGTGGCGCGGGATAACTATGGCTACACCTTC. Supplemented by reference TRBV7-9 and TRBJ1-2, the full variable domain reads DTGVSQNPRHKITKRGQNVTFRCDPISEHNRLYWYRQTLGQGPEFLTYFQNEAQLEKSRLLSDRFSAERPKGSFSTLEIQRTEQGDSAMYLCASSVARDNYGYTFGSGTRLTVV.

The chain couples TRBV11-3 to TRBJ1-1; 11 bases map to TRBD1. Trimming at V came to 6 bases and at J to 13 bases, leaving 10 bases not matched to a gene. The CDR3 totals 13 residues. Germline values: CDR1 SGHNT, CDR2 YENEEA. This CDR3 reads CASSLDRGPQGFF. The CDR3 coding sequence is TGTGCCAGCAGTTTGGACAGGGGGCCGCAGGGTTTCTTT.